This TCR beta chain emerged from a study of cytomegalovirus exposure and HLA in healthy donors. Whole-study findings and limits: The authors later linked a missense DCLRE1C variant to TCR beta V- and J-gene trimming. Immune exposure information available was restricted to CMV serostatus.

The V gene's germline CDR1 is MDHEN and CDR2 SYDVKM. This CDR3 contains 16 residues. V lost 8 bases and J lost 2, with 19 bases in between. PCR involved 60 Vbeta and 13 Jbeta primers. Measured with immunoSEQ multiplex PCR; TCRdb has only the in-frame clones, and not every one. Of fewer than 150,000 clones listed, just under 85% were seen once; the top ten hold around 4.3%. Only one count was recorded for this clone. What it recognizes is unknown. The sequenced material came from PBMCs. This sequence joins TRBV28 and TRBJ2-1; D possibly corresponds to TRBD2 (7 bases). The TCR was taken from a man in his forties in good health and CMV-seropositive. The CDR3 sequence is CASSIQGLAAYNEQFF. The CDR3 coding sequence is TGTGCCAGCTCAATTCAGGGGCTAGCGGCCTACAATGAGCAGTTCTTC.